The clone carrying this T cell receptor beta chain was found many times. Regarding time point: newly diagnosed GD, antithyroid drugs for less than 3 months. There was RNA extracted from PBMCs, and the TCR library was made from it. The germline gives CDR1 MDHEN, CDR2 SYDVKM. The V end was cut by 6 bases, the J end by 3 bases, with 11 bases between. The CDR3 is 14 residues long. iRepertoire HTBI primers and Arm-PCR of CDR3 regions built TCR beta libraries. Each CDR3 protein is one row after TCRdb ran MiXCR on the multiplex PCR reads. The sample lists 400,000 to 550,000 distinct CDR3 sequences; about 15% were seen once. The record originates from a study of regulatory T cells in long-lasting Graves disease. These data were also reused for a study on T cells in Graves' hyperthyroidism and ophthalmopathy.

The clonotype comes from a young woman with Graves disease. The sample was peripheral blood mononuclear cells (PBMCs), taken at new diagnosis, from a patient treated with antithyroid drugs. The chain combines TRBV28 with TRBJ2-2, with no clear D. CDR3 protein: CASRPTHYTGELFF. Here the CDR3 DNA reads TGTGCCAGCAGGCCCACCCACTACACCGGGGAGCTGTTTTTT.